A selection of T cell receptor beta chains follows, all from one sample in a study of identical twins. TCRdb reprocessed the 5' RACE reads via MiXCR and lists one record per CDR3 protein. Seen here are 150,000 or so distinct CDR3 sequences, roughly 3.3% observed once, and the top ten hold more than 7%. Source material: memory T cells sorted from blood. These receptor sequences come from a young man in good health. CDR3s include the opening cysteine and the closing phenylalanine or tryptophan. The D gene is left open where the match is weak. A clone size is listed for some rows: how often the clone was seen (once, few, many), or a class if it is expanded.

D gene	V gene	J gene	clone size	CDR3 protein	CDR3 DNA
NA	TRBV28	TRBJ2-5	few	CASSPRTPGGETQYF	TGTGCCAGCAGTCCCCGGACACCCGGGGGAGAGACCCAGTACTTC
TRBD1	TRBV30	TRBJ1-6	NA	CAWSYTRDRGPGSPLHF	TGTGCCTGGAGCTACACCCGGGACAGGGGGCCGGGTTCACCCCTCCACTTT
TRBD2	TRBV5-1	TRBJ2-3	many	CASSGRGSTDTQYF	TGCGCCAGCAGCGGGAGGGGTTCCACAGATACGCAGTATTTT
TRBD2	TRBV12-3/TRBV12-4	TRBJ2-1	many	CASSRGGLDYNEQFF	TGTGCCAGCAGTCGGGGGGGGCTAGATTACAATGAGCAGTTCTTC
TRBD1	TRBV20-1	TRBJ1-6	many	CSAREGQSFYNSPLHF	TGCAGTGCTAGGGAGGGACAGAGTTTTTATAATTCACCCCTCCACTTT
TRBD2	TRBV4-2	TRBJ2-1	NA	CASSQESLAGTGRQFF	TGTGCCAGCAGCCAAGAATCCCTAGCGGGAACTGGGCGACAGTTCTTC
NA	TRBV6-2/TRBV6-3	TRBJ1-5	NA	CASSYSPQPQHF	TGTGCCAGCAGTTACTCTCCCCAGCCCCAGCATTTT
NA	TRBV30	TRBJ2-7	many	CAWRYKGGAYEQYF	TGTGCCTGGAGGTACAAGGGGGGAGCCTACGAGCAGTACTTC
NA	TRBV4-2	TRBJ2-3	many	CASSQEGRPGDTQYF	TGTGCCAGCAGCCAAGAAGGGAGGCCGGGAGATACGCAGTATTTT
TRBD1	TRBV3-1	TRBJ1-1	many	CASTTGARMMTEAFF	TGTGCCAGCACGACAGGGGCCCGCATGATGACTGAAGCTTTCTTT
TRBD2	TRBV5-1	TRBJ2-1	many	CASSLALSGGVSDEQFF	TGCGCCAGCAGCTTGGCCCTGTCGGGAGGCGTCTCGGATGAGCAGTTCTTC
NA	TRBV24-1	TRBJ2-1	many	CATSAENEQFF	TGTGCCACCAGTGCCGAAAATGAGCAGTTCTTC
NA	TRBV15	TRBJ2-7	many	CATSRDTYGIHF	TGTGCCACCAGCAGAGATACGTATGGGATCCACTTC
TRBD2	TRBV5-1	TRBJ2-3	many	CASSFPSGRAGDTQYF	TGCGCCAGCAGCTTCCCTAGCGGGAGGGCCGGGGATACGCAGTATTTT
TRBD2	TRBV27	TRBJ2-1	many	CASIAGGPYNEQFF	TGTGCCAGCATTGCGGGAGGGCCCTACAATGAGCAGTTCTTC
TRBD1	TRBV2	TRBJ2-2	many	CASSETFYRDRGNTGELFF	TGTGCCAGCAGTGAAACGTTTTATCGAGACAGGGGGAACACCGGGGAGCTGTTTTTT
NA	TRBV15	TRBJ1-5	many	CATSSSEGLRSGPQHF	TGTGCCACCAGCAGCTCCGAGGGGCTCAGGTCGGGGCCCCAGCATTTT
NA	TRBV12-3/TRBV12-4	TRBJ2-5	many	CASSFGRKETQYF	TGTGCCAGCAGTTTCGGGCGGAAAGAGACCCAGTACTTC
NA	TRBV20-1	TRBJ2-7	many	CSGLITGEQYF	TGCAGTGGGCTAATTACGGGGGAGCAGTACTTC
NA	TRBV3-1	TRBJ2-2	NA	CASSSSSNTGELFF	TGTGCCAGCAGTTCCAGTTCGAACACCGGGGAGCTGTTTTTT
NA	TRBV5-1	TRBJ2-2	many	CASSSRTENTGELFF	TGCGCCAGCAGCTCCCGGACAGAGAACACCGGGGAGCTGTTTTTT
NA	TRBV14	TRBJ2-3	many	CASSQDFGFSTDTQYF	TGTGCCAGCAGCCAAGATTTTGGCTTTAGCACAGATACGCAGTATTTT
NA	TRBV2	TRBJ2-7	many	CASSEGGGGTDEQYF	TGTGCCAGCAGTGAAGGGGGTGGTGGTACGGACGAGCAGTACTTC
NA	TRBV5-5	TRBJ2-5	many	CASSGGAGKETQYF	TGTGCCAGCAGCGGGGGGGCCGGGAAAGAGACCCAGTACTTC
TRBD2	TRBV12-3/TRBV12-4	TRBJ2-3	many	CASSWPSGLSTDTQYF	TGTGCCAGCAGTTGGCCTAGCGGGCTATCCACAGATACGCAGTATTTT
TRBD1	TRBV2	TRBJ1-6	few	CASNRGQENSPLHF	TGTGCCAGCAATAGGGGACAGGAAAATTCACCCCTCCACTTT
NA	TRBV15	TRBJ1-4	many	CATSRGLLEANEKLFF	TGTGCCACCAGCAGAGGCCTTCTTGAGGCTAATGAAAAACTGTTTTTT
NA	TRBV13	TRBJ2-4	few	CASSLLVVGGLAKNIQYF	TGTGCCAGCAGCTTATTGGTGGTAGGAGGACTAGCCAAAAACATTCAGTACTTC
NA	TRBV5-1	TRBJ2-5	many	CASTPGSGETQYF	TGCGCCAGCACCCCCGGCTCCGGAGAGACCCAGTACTTC
NA	TRBV6-5	TRBJ2-2	many	CASSYSGPKQELFF	TGTGCCAGCAGTTACTCGGGACCCAAACAAGAGCTGTTTTTT
TRBD2	TRBV6-1	TRBJ2-1	few	CASRGLAGVNEQFF	TGTGCCAGCAGGGGGCTAGCGGGAGTGAATGAGCAGTTCTTC
NA	TRBV20-1	TRBJ2-5	many	CSARDSLARETQYF	TGCAGTGCTAGAGATTCCCTAGCCCGGGAGACCCAGTACTTC
NA	TRBV4-1	TRBJ2-3	many	CAGGRGGVTDTQYF	TGCGCCGGGGGTAGGGGCGGGGTCACAGATACGCAGTATTTT
NA	TRBV14	TRBJ1-2	many	CASSQVGLYGYTF	TGTGCCAGCAGCCAAGTGGGCCTCTATGGCTACACCTTC
NA	TRBV7-6	TRBJ2-7	many	CASSSAGNIYHEQYF	TGTGCCAGCAGCTCGGCAGGGAATATCTACCACGAGCAGTACTTC
NA	TRBV4-2	TRBJ2-3	many	CASSPGGSNTDTQYF	TGTGCCAGCAGCCCGGGCGGCTCTAACACAGATACGCAGTATTTT
TRBD2	TRBV5-1	TRBJ2-3	NA	CASSLSSGSVTDTQYF	TGCGCCAGCAGCTTGTCTAGCGGGAGTGTCACAGATACGCAGTATTTT
TRBD1	TRBV6-1	TRBJ1-1	NA	CASTQGARGTEAFF	TGTGCCAGCACCCAGGGGGCGAGAGGTACTGAAGCTTTCTTT
TRBD2	TRBV25-1	TRBJ2-1	many	CASSEFYPQKGLAFNEQFF	TGTGCCAGCAGTGAATTCTACCCTCAAAAAGGACTAGCCTTCAATGAGCAGTTCTTC
NA	TRBV21-1	TRBJ2-2	many	CARETDYPPNTGELFF	TGTGCCAGAGAGACAGACTACCCTCCGAACACCGGGGAGCTGTTTTTT
NA	TRBV20-1	TRBJ2-5	many	CSAGIPGKKETQYF	TGCAGTGCTGGAATACCGGGAAAAAAAGAGACCCAGTACTTC
NA	TRBV4-3	TRBJ1-2	NA	CASSPTSDSYGYTF	TGCGCCAGCAGCCCGACCAGCGATTCCTATGGCTACACCTTC
NA	TRBV5-1	TRBJ2-3	many	CASSLGGDRTDTQYF	TGCGCCAGCAGCCTGGGGGGAGATCGGACAGATACGCAGTATTTT
TRBD1	TRBV5-1	TRBJ2-3	many	CASSLQGATGTDTQYF	TGCGCCAGCAGCTTGCAGGGGGCAACTGGCACAGATACGCAGTATTTT
TRBD2	TRBV5-1	TRBJ2-6	many	CASRTSGRAGANVLTF	TGCGCCAGCAGGACTAGCGGGAGGGCTGGGGCCAACGTCCTGACTTTC
NA	TRBV9	TRBJ2-2	NA	CASSVGRAPNTGELFF	TGTGCCAGCAGCGTAGGGCGGGCCCCAAACACCGGGGAGCTGTTTTTT
NA	TRBV20-1	TRBJ2-5	few	CSASGMALQETQYF	TGCAGTGCTAGTGGTATGGCACTCCAAGAGACCCAGTACTTC
TRBD1	TRBV6-2/TRBV6-3	TRBJ2-7	many	CASRSTGGGEQYF	TGTGCCAGCAGGTCGACAGGGGGCGGCGAGCAGTACTTC
NA	TRBV10-3	TRBJ1-1	many	CAISENRVGTEAFF	TGTGCCATCAGTGAGAACAGGGTAGGCACTGAAGCTTTCTTT
TRBD2	TRBV7-3	TRBJ2-3	once	CASSLRLAVTDTQYF	TGTGCCAGCAGCTTAAGGCTAGCGGTCACAGATACGCAGTATTTT
NA	TRBV6-2/TRBV6-3	TRBJ2-1	many	CAHADLRGLNNEQFF	TGTGCCCACGCAGATCTCCGGGGGCTTAACAATGAGCAGTTCTTC
NA	TRBV3-1	TRBJ1-2	many	CASSAGEGGYGYTF	TGTGCCAGCAGCGCCGGGGAGGGAGGCTATGGCTACACCTTC
TRBD1	TRBV11-2	TRBJ2-2	many	CASTSPLSPGDRKNTGELFF	TGTGCCAGCACCTCTCCCCTCTCTCCAGGGGACAGAAAGAACACCGGGGAGCTGTTTTTT
TRBD2	TRBV18	TRBJ2-4	NA	CASSRAASGPENIQYF	TGTGCCAGCTCACGTGCGGCTAGCGGTCCCGAAAACATTCAGTACTTC
NA	TRBV5-4	TRBJ1-1	NA	CASSPGTEYEAFF	TGTGCCAGCAGCCCGGGTACAGAGTATGAAGCTTTCTTT
NA	TRBV10-3	TRBJ2-5	many	CAISLGETQYF	TGTGCCATCAGCCTCGGGGAGACCCAGTACTTC
NA	TRBV29-1	TRBJ1-1	NA	CSVGWTEAFF	TGCAGCGTTGGGTGGACTGAAGCTTTCTTT
NA	TRBV4-2	TRBJ2-5	many	CASSQSGAEETQYF	TGTGCCAGCAGCCAATCAGGGGCTGAAGAGACCCAGTACTTC
NA	TRBV3-1	TRBJ1-4	few	CASSQTGGGEKLFF	TGTGCCAGCAGCCAGACAGGTGGAGGTGAAAAACTGTTTTTT